This record looks at one TCR beta chain sequence and its context. Its antigen is not identified. This specimen comes from a study of a mutant IDH1 vaccine in newly diagnosed glioma. The wider study: Vaccines were first given 4-6 weeks after radiotherapy alone, or with temozolomide cycles. Earlier care involved radiotherapy, temozolomide, or both, and the majority received both.

This CDR3 spans 15 amino acids. Germline V gene data show CDR1 as SGHRS and CDR2 as YFSETQ. V gave up 5 bases and J gave up 4 bases, with 16 bases separating them. The time point denotes: week 5, during vaccination. Every vaccine dose comprised 300 ug of mutant IDH1 20-mer peptide plus topical imiquimod. Each donor presented with a new WHO grade 3 or 4 astrocytoma that tested IDH1-mutant and showed ATRX loss. Using immunoSEQ multiplex PCR, the repertoire was profiled, and TCRdb retains in-frame clones only, with some absent. The sample records roughly 42,000 clones, 70% to 90% being singletons. The chain is built from TRBV5-1 and TRBJ1-3; D unresolved. This specimen consisted of PBMCs, obtained from a glioma patient whose treatment included an IDH1 peptide vaccine. This receptor was obtained from a man aged 35-49 years with glioma. CDR3 in amino acids: CASRKGGSAGNTIYF. The CDR3 nucleotides are TGCGCCAGCAGGAAGGGAGGATCGGCCGGAAACACCATATATTTT.